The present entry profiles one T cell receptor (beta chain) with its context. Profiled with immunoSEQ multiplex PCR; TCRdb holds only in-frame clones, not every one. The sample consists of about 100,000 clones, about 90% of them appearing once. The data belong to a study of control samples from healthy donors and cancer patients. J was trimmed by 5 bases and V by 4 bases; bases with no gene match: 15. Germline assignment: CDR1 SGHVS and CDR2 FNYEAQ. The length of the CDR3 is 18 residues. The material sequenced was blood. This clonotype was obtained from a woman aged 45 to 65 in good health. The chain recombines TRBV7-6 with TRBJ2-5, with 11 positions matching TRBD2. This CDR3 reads CASSSSYNYIAGGETQYF. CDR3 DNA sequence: TGTGCCAGCAGCTCCTCATACAACTACATAGCGGGGGGGGAGACCCAGTACTTC.